A single sample gave rise to the 19 T cell receptor beta chains below, sequenced in a study of molecular identifiers for immune sequencing clone quantification. MiXCR, run by TCRdb on the PCR reads, gives a single entry per CDR3 protein. This sample has around 470,000 distinct CDR3 sequences, with roughly 26% found just once. The sequencing sample was made of naive CD8+ T cells from blood, with Jurkat cell RNA spiked in. The subset is: FACS-sorted CD8+CD4-CCR7+CD45RA+ naive T cells. These TCRs come from a human donor in good health. Some libraries in this study had Jurkat cell RNA spiked in.

To note about this clonotype: The germline gene is not matched at one end of the junction; a read error may be the cause. The chain couples TRBV12-3 or TRBV12-4 to TRBJ1-2, with D perhaps matching TRBD1 (5 bases). There are 13 residues in the CDR3. This chain's CDR3 is CASSLVGGTQKKF. CDR3 DNA sequence: TGTGCCAGCAGTTTAGTAGGCGGGACCCAAAAAAAATTC.

This clonotype was observed many times. The chain employs TRBV7-2 and TRBJ2-3; no reliable D call. Trimming shortened V by 3 bases and J by 3 bases, and 16 bases separated the two germline ends. The CDR3 extends over 16 amino acids. CDR1 and CDR2 (germline): SGHTA, FQGNSA. The CDR3 sequence is CASSFLEAFGTDTQYF. The CDR3 bases are TGTGCCAGCAGCTTTTTAGAAGCTTTCGGGACAGATACGCAGTATTTT.

This clonotype showed up just a few times. The chain uses TRBV4-1 and TRBJ1-5, with 10 nucleotides matching TRBD1. Per germline, CDR1 MGHRA and CDR2 YSYEKL. The V gene end was trimmed by 4 bases and the J gene end by 2 bases; junction bases not matched to a gene: 5. CDR3 length: 16 amino acids. Here the CDR3 DNA reads TGCGCCAGCAGCCGACAGGGGGCGGGGGGCAATCAGCCCCAGCATTTT. It yields the protein CASSRQGAGGNQPQHF.

This clonotype was found many times. This sequence joins TRBV5-1 and TRBJ1-1; 9 bases align to TRBD1. Germline V gene data show CDR1 as SGHRS and CDR2 as YFSETQ. The CDR3 runs to 13 residues. The V gene end was trimmed by 4 bases and the J gene end by 8 bases; junction bases not matched to a gene: 6. CDR3 residues: CASSDGQGPEAFF. The CDR3 bases are TGCGCCAGCAGCGACGGACAGGGGCCCGAAGCTTTCTTT. The full variable domain, in which reference TRBV5-1 and TRBJ1-1 provide the parts outside the CDR3, is KAGVTQTPRYLIKTRGQQVTLSCSPISGHRSVSWYQQTPGQGLQFLFEYFSETQRNKGNFPGRFSGRQFSNSRSEMNVSTLELGDSALYLCASSDGQGPEAFFGQGTRLTVV.

The table lists this clonotype with a few counts. The V call is TRBV6-2 or TRBV6-3, the J call TRBJ1-1, with D tentatively TRBD1 (6 bases). The CDR3 extends over 14 amino acids. Germline CDR1 and CDR2: MNHEY and SVGEGT. Trimming pared 0 bases from V and 4 bases from J, leaving 9 bases between. The CDR3, as DNA: TGTGCCAGCAGTTACTCCCAGGGGACCACTGAAGCTTTCTTT. Translated: CASSYSQGTTEAFF.

The chain has TRBV7-9 and TRBJ2-1, with 7 bases identical to TRBD2. J lost 9 bases, V lost 1 base, and 3 bases had no gene match. The CDR3 is 13 amino acids. The V gene's germline CDR1 is SEHNR and CDR2 FQNEAQ (reference sequence). The CDR3 nucleotides read TGTGCCAGCAGCTTAGTAGTAGCGGGTGAGCAGTTCTTC. It specifies CASSLVVAGEQFF. The whole variable domain, remainder taken from reference TRBV7-9 and TRBJ2-1, is DTGVSQNPRHKITKRGQNVTFRCDPISEHNRLYWYRQTLGQGPEFLTYFQNEAQLEKSRLLSDRFSAERPKGSFSTLEIQRTEQGDSAMYLCASSLVVAGEQFFGPGTRLTVL.

At least ten counts were recorded for this clonotype. V and J are TRBV10-3 and TRBJ2-5, with unresolved D. This CDR3 has 13 residues. V gave up 4 bases and J gave up 1 base, with 7 bases separating them. The V gene's germline CDR1 is ENHRY and CDR2 SYGVKD. Here the CDR3 reads CAISVVSQETQYF. The CDR3 region has the DNA TGTGCCATCAGTGTAGTCAGCCAAGAGACCCAGTACTTC.

V is TRBV12-3 or TRBV12-4 and J is TRBJ1-5, with no clear D. With 4 bases removed from V and 4 bases from J, the gap between germline ends came to 5 bases. The CDR3 covers 12 residues. CDR3 in DNA: TGTGCCAGCAGTTACGTTAATCAGCCCCAGCATTTT. Translating it yields CASSYVNQPQHF.

Turning to this clonotype: With a much larger clone just one base away, this may be a read error. CDR3 in amino acids: CAGSLSFYEQYF. The CDR3 bases are TGTGCCGGCAGTTTAAGCTTCTACGAGCAGTACTTC. The V call is TRBV28, the J call TRBJ2-7; D gene ambiguous. Germline V gene data show CDR1 as MDHEN and CDR2 as SYDVKM. CDR3 length: 12 amino acids.

This clonotype was seen ten or more times. This chain connects TRBV9 to TRBJ2-2; 11 bases are shared with TRBD2. Trimming at V came to 4 bases and at J to 2 bases, leaving 13 bases not matched to a gene. The CDR3 spans 19 residues. Germline loops: CDR1 SGDLS, CDR2 YYNGEE. The CDR3 region has the DNA TGTGCCAGCAGCTCCCCCGGTAATAGCGGGAGGGTTAACACCGGGGAGCTGTTTTTT. It codes for CASSSPGNSGRVNTGELFF. Looking up the rest from reference TRBV9 and TRBJ2-2 gives the full variable domain: DSGVTQTPKHLITATGQRVTLRCSPRSGDLSVYWYQQSLDQGLQFLIQYYNGEERAKGNILERFSAQQFPDLHSELNLSSLELGDSALYFCASSSPGNSGRVNTGELFFGEGSRLTVL.

This clonotype was recorded a few times. The chain recombines TRBV28 with TRBJ1-1, with D hard to call. Per the germline V gene, CDR1 is MDHEN and CDR2 is SYDVKM. The CDR3 is 15 amino acids. The CDR3 region is CTTTTRLGVNTEAFF. The CDR3 DNA sequence: TGTACCACCACGACACGGCTAGGAGTGAACACTGAAGCTTTCTTT.

This clonotype turned up a few times. The rearrangement joins TRBV7-6 to TRBJ1-1; D perhaps matches TRBD1 (6 bases). This CDR3 region has 17 residues. Germline V gene data show CDR1 as SGHVS and CDR2 as FNYEAQ. The V and J ends lost 5 bases and 4 bases respectively, with 23 bases between them. CDR3 in amino acids: CASSPESYRDRGTEAFF. The CDR3 DNA sequence: TGTGCCAGCAGCCCGGAATCCTACAGGGATCGAGGCACTGAAGCTTTCTTT.

This clonotype appeared a few times. The chain carries TRBV27 and TRBJ2-2; weak D call: TRBD2 (6 bases). The CDR3 contains 16 residues. Germline CDR1 and CDR2: MNHEY and SMNVEV (reference sequence). Trimming removed 6 bases at V and 4 bases at J, with 18 bases between. The DNA of the CDR3 is TGTGCCAGCAGCCTCCCTCCGGGAGAGAGCACCGGGGAGCTGTTTTTT. Translating it yields CASSLPPGESTGELFF.

A remark on this clonotype: One end of the junction is discordant with germline, which a read error may explain. The CDR3: CASSYLRTGATNEELFF. Here the CDR3 DNA reads TGTGCCAGCAGTTACTTAAGAACAGGGGCAACTAATGAAGAACTGTTTTTT. The chain has TRBV6-5 and TRBJ1-4; 7 nucleotides line up with TRBD1. The CDR3 has 17 amino acids. CDR1 is MNHEY and CDR2 is SVGAGI in the germline V gene.

This chain's CDR3 is CASSLVAKSYEQYF. The CDR3 DNA reads TGTGCCAGCAGCTTAGTCGCTAAGTCCTACGAGCAGTACTTC. The V and J genes are TRBV7-9 and TRBJ2-7; D is unresolved. CDR1 and CDR2 (germline): SEHNR, FQNEAQ (reference sequence). V lost 1 base to trimming and J lost 1 base, with 8 bases between them. This CDR3 comprises 14 residues.

The chain couples TRBV5-5 to TRBJ2-2; 10 nucleotides line up with TRBD1. The V gene end was trimmed by 4 bases and the J gene end by 7 bases; junction bases not matched to a gene: 4. Germline CDR1 reads SGHKS; CDR2 reads YYEKEE (reference sequence). The length of the CDR3 is 14 residues. The DNA for the CDR3 is TGTGCCAGCAGCACGGGACAGGGGATCGGGGAGCTGTTTTTT. This codes for CASSTGQGIGELFF. Full variable domain (rest looked up from reference TRBV5-5 and TRBJ2-2): DAGVTQSPTHLIKTRGQQVTLRCSPISGHKSVSWYQQVLGQGPQFIFQYYEKEERGRGNFPDRFSARQFPNYSSELNVNALLLGDSALYLCASSTGQGIGELFFGEGSRLTVL.

A note on this clonotype: Germline is not matched at one junction end, which may reflect a read error. The gene calls are TRBV5-3 and TRBJ2-1; D remains ambiguous. TRBV5-3 belongs to the ORF category, with a function that is uncertain. This CDR3 comprises 12 residues. The CDR3 reads CASSSQANEQFF. The CDR3 DNA follows: TGTGCCAGCAGCTCCCAGGCCAATGAGCAGTTCTTC.

Worth noting for this clonotype: An end of the junction differs from the germline gene, which may be a read error. The V and J genes are TRBV29-1 and TRBJ2-5; 7 bases are a match to TRBD1. This CDR3 has 15 amino acids. In germline, CDR1 is SQVTM, CDR2 ANQGSEA. The CDR3 sequence is CSASGQAFPQETQCF. The CDR3 DNA reads TGCAGCGCAAGCGGACAGGCGTTCCCGCAGGAGACCCAGTGCTTC.

This clonotype came up once. This chain joins TRBV2 and TRBJ2-5; 7 bases agree with TRBD1. The junction had 13 bases not matched to a gene; V was cut back by 3 bases and J by 9 bases. CDR1 is SNHLY, CDR2 FYNNEI, per germline. CDR3 size: 15 residues. CDR3 nucleotides: TGTGCCAGCAGTGAGTGGACAGGCCAGCAGTTTGCCCAGTACTTC. It codes for CASSEWTGQQFAQYF.